The 7 T cell receptor beta chains given below trace back to one sample, sequenced in a study of early T cells in non-severe SARS-CoV-2 infection. TCRdb used MiXCR to reprocess the 5' RACE reads, holding one entry per CDR3 protein. The sample holds around 25,000 distinct CDR3 sequences; 4.5% to 7% are singletons and the top ten take 2.4%. Sample: whole blood. All receptors come from an adult who was a healthcare worker with PCR-confirmed SARS-CoV-2 infection or an uninfected control (not recorded which).

This clonotype was picked up many times. This sequence joins TRBV7-9 and TRBJ1-2; 7 nucleotides match TRBD1. Trimming cost V 1 base and J 7 bases; bases outside gene matches: 15. Germline CDR1 and CDR2: SEHNR and FQNEAQ (reference sequence). There are 17 residues in the CDR3. CDR3 sequence reads: CASSLVPTGTAAGGYTF. The CDR3 nucleotides are TGTGCCAGCAGCTTAGTCCCTACCGGGACAGCAGCGGGTGGCTACACCTTC.

In this sample, this clonotype turned up many times. The CDR3 here is CASSTRLETATQYF. As DNA, the CDR3 is TGTGCCAGCAGCACCAGACTAGAGACGGCTACGCAGTATTTT. The rearrangement uses TRBV7-8 and TRBJ2-3; D might be TRBD2 (6 bases). V gave up 5 bases and J gave up 8 bases, with 17 bases separating them. CDR1 is SGHVS, CDR2 FQNEAQ, per germline. The CDR3 spans 14 residues.

This clonotype was picked up many times. This chain uses TRBV27 with TRBJ1-6; a weak D match, TRBD1 (5 bases). Germline CDR1 MNHEY, CDR2 SMNVEV (reference sequence). CDR3 length: 15 residues. Trimming removed 5 bases at V and 9 bases at J, with 17 bases between. The CDR3: CASSPPGVGGSPLHF. The CDR3 coding sequence is TGTGCCAGCAGTCCCCCGGGGGTTGGTGGTTCACCCCTCCACTTT.

This chain links TRBV6-5 with TRBJ2-2; D is perhaps TRBD1 (5 bases). The CDR3 length is 17 residues. The ends were cut back, 6 bases at V and 4 bases at J, with 21 bases in the middle. CDR1 and CDR2 (germline): MNHEY, SVGAGI. The CDR3 bases are TGTGCCAGCAGCCGAGATTCAAGGGCTAGGGGCACCGGGGAGCTGTTTTTT. This codes for CASSRDSRARGTGELFF.

The table lists this clonotype with many counts. The chain uses TRBV29-1 and TRBJ1-1, with no clear D. In germline, CDR1 is SQVTM, CDR2 ANQGSEA. The V and J ends lost 3 bases and 1 base respectively, with 9 bases between them. The CDR3 totals 13 residues. The CDR3 DNA follows: TGCAGCGTTGATGGGGAAGGGAACACTGAAGCTTTCTTT. It codes for CSVDGEGNTEAFF.

The sample holds many counts of this clonotype. CDR3 region: CSADRGSYEQYF. In DNA form, the CDR3 reads TGCAGCGCGGACAGGGGGTCGTACGAGCAGTACTTC. The chain links TRBV20-1 to TRBJ2-7; 10 bases fit TRBD1. From germline, CDR1 is DFQATT and CDR2 SNEGSKA (reference sequence). CDR3 length: 12 residues.

This clonotype showed up just a few times. The chain combines TRBV28 with TRBJ1-2; 7 bases line up with TRBD1. The V and J ends lost 2 bases and 7 bases, in that order; junction bases with no gene match: 7. The CDR3 covers 14 residues. CDR1 and CDR2 (germline): MDHEN, SYDVKM. CDR3 region: CASSLHKGGSGYTF. The DNA for the CDR3 is TGTGCCAGCAGTTTACATAAAGGGGGCTCTGGCTACACCTTC.